Following are 16 T cell receptor beta chains from one sample sequenced in a study of T cell repertoires in cytomegalovirus infection. Each CDR3 protein is one row after TCRdb ran MiXCR on the reads. The table has 250,000 or so distinct CDR3 sequences, 10% to 15% seen once; the top ten hold 1.6%. What was sequenced was PBMCs. All receptors derive from a human donor in good health (CMV status not recorded). Some clones in this sample may be carry-over from other donors' samples.

This clonotype was observed many times. The chain joins TRBV28 to TRBJ2-1; D is unclear. This CDR3 has 12 amino acids. CDR1 MDHEN and CDR2 SYDVKM come from the germline V gene. Trimming took 6 bases from V and 3 from J, leaving 6 bases between them. The CDR3 sequence: CASSPHYNEQFF. CDR3 DNA: TGTGCCAGCAGCCCACACTACAATGAGCAGTTCTTC.

This clonotype has at least ten counts. The rearrangement joins TRBV5-6 to TRBJ1-1, with 8 bases matching TRBD1. V gave up 7 bases and J gave up 2 bases; unmatched junction bases: 13. The CDR3 consists of 16 residues. The germline V gene encodes CDR1 SGHDT and CDR2 YYEEEE. The CDR3 DNA reads TGTGCCAGCTGCATGGGTGCGGGACAGGTAAACACTGAAGCTTTCTTT. Residues: CASCMGAGQVNTEAFF.

This clonotype was seen at least ten times. The gene calls are TRBV7-2 and TRBJ2-7; D possibly corresponds to TRBD1 (6 bases). The length of the CDR3 is 14 residues. Germline CDR1 SGHTA, CDR2 FQGNSA. Deletions cut 7 bases from V and 4 bases from J, with 17 bases between. The CDR3 region is CASTLPGASYEQYF. CDR3 coding DNA: TGTGCCAGCACCCTCCCAGGGGCCTCTTACGAGCAGTACTTC.

This clonotype was seen ten or more times. The gene calls are TRBV7-2 and TRBJ2-5; perhaps TRBD2 as D (5 bases). V lost 5 bases to trimming and J lost 7 bases, with 17 bases between them. Germline-derived CDR1 and CDR2 are SGHTA and FQGNSA. The CDR3 is 14 residues long. This CDR3 reads CASSPRGGRGTQYF. The CDR3 bases are TGTGCCAGCAGCCCCCGGGGTGGCCGGGGGACCCAGTACTTC.

This clonotype has ten or more counts. The chain recombines TRBV10-3 with TRBJ2-1, with 15 bases matching TRBD2. The CDR3 has 18 amino acids. Germline lookup yields CDR1 ENHRY and CDR2 SYGVKD. The junction had 5 bases not matched to a gene; V was cut back by 5 bases and J by 0 bases. The CDR3 is CAISTGTSGRSSYNEQFF. The DNA of the CDR3 is TGTGCCATCAGTACCGGGACTAGCGGGAGGAGCTCCTACAATGAGCAGTTCTTC.

This clonotype appeared many times. The chain uses TRBV4-3 and TRBJ2-5; perhaps TRBD1 as D (7 bases). With 1 base removed from V and 5 bases from J, the gap between germline ends came to 20 bases. CDR1 and CDR2 from the germline V gene are LGHNA and YSLEER. CDR3 length equals 17 residues. CDR3 coding DNA: TGCGCCAGCAGCCAAGGCCCCAGGACAGGAGGGCCGGAGACCCAGTACTTC. This sequence encodes CASSQGPRTGGPETQYF.

This clonotype came up a few times. This chain uses TRBV6-1 with TRBJ2-2; 9 bases map to TRBD1. The CDR3 sequence is 15 residues long. The V and J ends lost 2 bases and 4 bases, in that order; junction bases with no gene match: 2. The germline CDR1 and CDR2 sequences are MNHNS and SASEGT. This CDR3 reads CASSETGGVTGELFF. The CDR3 nucleotides read TGTGCCAGCAGTGAAACAGGGGGCGTCACCGGGGAGCTGTTTTTT.

This clonotype was picked up a small number of times. This chain joins TRBV19 and TRBJ2-1; tentative D call: TRBD2 (6 bases). CDR1 LNHDA and CDR2 SQIVND come from the germline V gene (reference sequence). The CDR3 is 14 amino acids. V shed 4 bases and J shed 6 bases, with 13 bases lying between them. The CDR3 region has the DNA TGTGCCAGTAGTAACGGCCCCGGGGGCAATGAGCAGTTCTTC. This gives the protein CASSNGPGGNEQFF.

This clonotype was observed at least ten times. CDR3 sequence reads: CASSSIGGQNEQFF. CDR3 bases: TGTGCCAGCAGTTCGATAGGGGGACAGAATGAGCAGTTCTTC. The chain joins TRBV12-3 or TRBV12-4 to TRBJ2-1, with 7 bases lining up with TRBD1. The CDR3 has 14 amino acids. V shed 4 bases and J 7 bases; nucleotides not matched to a gene: 7.

Many counts were recorded for this clonotype. The rearrangement joins TRBV7-8 to TRBJ1-4; D ambiguous. Germline assignment: CDR1 SGHVS and CDR2 FQNEAQ. The CDR3 spans 15 residues. The V end was cut by 1 base, the J end by 0 bases, with 6 bases between. In DNA, the CDR3 is TGTGCCAGCAGCTTAGATGGGGCAACTAATGAAAAACTGTTTTTT. Translated, it gives CASSLDGATNEKLFF.

This clonotype was recorded a few times. V usage is TRBV6-5 and J usage is TRBJ1-1, with D unclear. The CDR3 runs to 12 residues. Germline V gene sequence: CDR1 MNHEY, CDR2 SVGAGI. Trimming removed 0 bases at V and 7 bases at J, with 6 bases between. CDR3 protein: CASSYSNGEAFF. The CDR3 coding sequence is TGTGCCAGCAGTTACTCGAACGGTGAAGCTTTCTTT.

The chain is built from TRBV20-1 and TRBJ1-1; 10 bases align to TRBD1. Germline CDR1 reads DFQATT; CDR2 reads SNEGSKA (reference sequence). The junction had 12 bases not matched to a gene; V was cut back by 5 bases and J by 3 bases. This CDR3 has 16 residues. CDR3 residues: CSAGGGTGEGDTEAFF. CDR3 coding DNA: TGCAGTGCTGGGGGAGGGACAGGGGAGGGAGACACTGAAGCTTTCTTT.

In this sample, this clonotype turned up many times. The V and J genes are TRBV7-9 and TRBJ2-5; tentatively, D is TRBD2 (6 bases). The CDR3 totals 19 residues. Germline lookup yields CDR1 SEHNR and CDR2 FQNEAQ (reference sequence). V shed 4 bases and J shed 3 bases, with 27 bases lying between them. CDR3 DNA sequence: TGTGCCAGCAGCTCCTTTGGGGGGACCCACGGCACAGTGGAAGAGACCCAGTACTTC. Residues: CASSSFGGTHGTVEETQYF.

This clonotype was recorded at least ten times. This sequence joins TRBV6-2 or TRBV6-3 and TRBJ2-3; 7 bases fit TRBD1. Germline V gene data show CDR1 as MNHEY and CDR2 as SVGEGT. The CDR3 consists of 15 residues. V lost 0 bases, J lost 4 bases, and 4 bases stayed unmatched. In nucleotides, the CDR3 is TGTGCCAGCAGTTACTCGACAGGGTGGCCAGATACGCAGTATTTT. It specifies CASSYSTGWPDTQYF.

This clonotype was picked up many times. The genes are TRBV12-3 or TRBV12-4 and TRBJ2-5; D is ambiguous. Trimming stripped 5 bases from V and 2 bases from J, with 9 bases between. This CDR3 region has 13 residues. For the CDR3, the DNA is TGTGCCAGCAGTAAATGGGAACAAGAGACCCAGTACTTC. Protein product: CASSKWEQETQYF.

This clonotype showed up just a few times. The chain joins TRBV29-1 to TRBJ2-1; TRBD2 aligns across 10 bases. The germline V gene encodes CDR1 SQVTM and CDR2 ANQGSEA. The ends lost 3 bases at V and 9 bases at J; junction bases unmatched: 5. This CDR3 has 13 amino acids. In DNA form, the CDR3 reads TGCAGCGTTGAGGAGCGGGGGGGCATTGAGCAGTTCTTC. Residues: CSVEERGGIEQFF.